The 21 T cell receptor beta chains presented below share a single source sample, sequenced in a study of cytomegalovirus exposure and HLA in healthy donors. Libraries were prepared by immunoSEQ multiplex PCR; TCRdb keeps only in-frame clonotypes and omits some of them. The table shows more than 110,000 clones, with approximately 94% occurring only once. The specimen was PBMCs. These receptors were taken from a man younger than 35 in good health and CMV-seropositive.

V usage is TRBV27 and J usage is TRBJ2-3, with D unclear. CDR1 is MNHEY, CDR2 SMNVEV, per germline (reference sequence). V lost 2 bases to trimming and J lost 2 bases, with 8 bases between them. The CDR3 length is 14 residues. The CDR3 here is CASSLRRLTDTQYF. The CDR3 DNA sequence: TGTGCCAGCAGTTTACGGAGACTCACAGATACGCAGTATTTT.

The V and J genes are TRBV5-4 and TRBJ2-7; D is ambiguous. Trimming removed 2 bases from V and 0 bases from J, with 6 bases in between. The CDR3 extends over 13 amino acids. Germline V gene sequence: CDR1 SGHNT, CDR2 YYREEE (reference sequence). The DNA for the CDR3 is TGTGCCAGCAGCTTTAAGAGCTCCTACGAGCAGTACTTC. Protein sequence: CASSFKSSYEQYF.

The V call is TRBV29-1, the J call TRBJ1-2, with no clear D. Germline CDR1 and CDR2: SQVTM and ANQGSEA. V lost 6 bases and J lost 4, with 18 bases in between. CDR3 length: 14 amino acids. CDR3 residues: CSVAISRAPYGYTF. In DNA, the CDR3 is TGCAGCGTCGCCATATCGAGGGCCCCCTATGGCTACACCTTC.

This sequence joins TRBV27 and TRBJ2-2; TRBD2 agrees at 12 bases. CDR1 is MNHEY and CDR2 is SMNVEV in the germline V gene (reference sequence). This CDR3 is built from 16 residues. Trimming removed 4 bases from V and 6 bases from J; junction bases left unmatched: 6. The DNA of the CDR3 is TGTGCCAGCAGTTCTATAAGACTAGCGGGAGCCGGGGAGCTGTTTTTT. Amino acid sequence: CASSSIRLAGAGELFF.

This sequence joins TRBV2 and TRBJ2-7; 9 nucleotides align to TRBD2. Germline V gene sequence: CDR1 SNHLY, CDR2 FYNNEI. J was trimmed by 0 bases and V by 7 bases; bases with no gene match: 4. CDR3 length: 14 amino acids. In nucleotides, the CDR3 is TGTGCCAGCAAGACTAGCGGACCCTCCTACGAGCAGTACTTC. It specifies CASKTSGPSYEQYF.

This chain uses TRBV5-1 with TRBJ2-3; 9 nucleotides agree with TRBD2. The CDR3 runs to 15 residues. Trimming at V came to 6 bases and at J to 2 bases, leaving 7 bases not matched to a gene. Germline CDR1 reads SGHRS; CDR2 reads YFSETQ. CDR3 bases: TGCGCCAGCAACCCTAGACTAGCGGTCACAGATACGCAGTATTTT. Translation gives CASNPRLAVTDTQYF.

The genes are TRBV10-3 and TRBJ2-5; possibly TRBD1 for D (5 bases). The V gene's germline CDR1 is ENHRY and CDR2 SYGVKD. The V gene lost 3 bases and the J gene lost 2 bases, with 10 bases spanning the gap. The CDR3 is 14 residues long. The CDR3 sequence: CAISDSTEQETQYF. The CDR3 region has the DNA TGTGCCATCAGTGACTCGACAGAACAAGAGACCCAGTACTTC.

The CDR3 region is CASSLRVQSTDTQYF. CDR3 nucleotide sequence: TGTGCCAGCAGCTTACGGGTGCAGAGCACAGATACGCAGTATTTT. The chain employs TRBV11-2 and TRBJ2-3; D unclear. The CDR3 totals 15 residues. Trimming pared 2 bases from V and 0 bases from J, leaving 9 bases between. Germline-derived CDR1 and CDR2 are SGHAT and FQNNGV.

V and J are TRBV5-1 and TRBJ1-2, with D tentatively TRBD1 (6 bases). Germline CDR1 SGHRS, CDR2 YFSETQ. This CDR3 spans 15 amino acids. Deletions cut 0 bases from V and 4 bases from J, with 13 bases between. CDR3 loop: CASSLVPGEGYGYTF. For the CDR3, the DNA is TGCGCCAGCAGCTTGGTCCCAGGGGAGGGCTATGGCTACACCTTC.

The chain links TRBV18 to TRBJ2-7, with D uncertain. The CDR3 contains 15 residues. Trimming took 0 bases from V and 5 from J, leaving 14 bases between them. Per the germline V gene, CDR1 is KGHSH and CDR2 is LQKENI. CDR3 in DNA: TGTGCCAGCTCACCACCGACGGCAGGTCCCCACGAGCAGTACTTC. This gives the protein CASSPPTAGPHEQYF.

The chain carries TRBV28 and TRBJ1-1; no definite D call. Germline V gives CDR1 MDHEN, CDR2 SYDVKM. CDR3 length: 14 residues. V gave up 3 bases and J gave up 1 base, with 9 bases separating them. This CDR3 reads CASSFGGENTEAFF. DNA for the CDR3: TGTGCCAGCAGTTTCGGCGGAGAGAACACTGAAGCTTTCTTT.

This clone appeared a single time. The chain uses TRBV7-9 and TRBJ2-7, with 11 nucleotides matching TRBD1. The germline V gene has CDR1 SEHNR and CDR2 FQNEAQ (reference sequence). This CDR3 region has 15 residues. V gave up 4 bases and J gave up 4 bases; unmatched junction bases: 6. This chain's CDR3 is CASSSAGQGVYEQYF. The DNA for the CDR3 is TGTGCCAGCAGCTCTGCGGGACAGGGGGTTTACGAGCAGTACTTC.

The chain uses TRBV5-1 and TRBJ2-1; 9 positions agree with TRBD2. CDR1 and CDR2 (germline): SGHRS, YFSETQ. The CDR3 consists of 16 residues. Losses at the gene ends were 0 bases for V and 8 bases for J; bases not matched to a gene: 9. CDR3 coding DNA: TGCGCCAGCAGCTTGGGATCTAGCGGGAAGTATGATGAGCAGTTCTTC. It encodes CASSLGSSGKYDEQFF.

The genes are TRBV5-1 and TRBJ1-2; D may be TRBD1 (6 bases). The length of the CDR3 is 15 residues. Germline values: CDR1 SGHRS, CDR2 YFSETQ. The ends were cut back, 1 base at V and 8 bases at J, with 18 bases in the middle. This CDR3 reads CASSLSGRGPQGYTF. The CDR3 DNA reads TGCGCCAGCAGCTTGTCAGGCAGGGGCCCTCAGGGCTACACCTTC. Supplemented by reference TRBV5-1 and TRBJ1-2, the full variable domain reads KAGVTQTPRYLIKTRGQQVTLSCSPISGHRSVSWYQQTPGQGLQFLFEYFSETQRNKGNFPGRFSGRQFSNSRSEMNVSTLELGDSALYLCASSLSGRGPQGYTFGSGTRLTVV.

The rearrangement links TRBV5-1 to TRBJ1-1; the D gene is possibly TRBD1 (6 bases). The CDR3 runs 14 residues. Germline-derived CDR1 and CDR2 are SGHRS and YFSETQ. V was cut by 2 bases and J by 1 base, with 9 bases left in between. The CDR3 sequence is CASSLSGANTEAFF. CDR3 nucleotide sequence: TGCGCCAGCAGCTTATCAGGGGCGAACACTGAAGCTTTCTTT.

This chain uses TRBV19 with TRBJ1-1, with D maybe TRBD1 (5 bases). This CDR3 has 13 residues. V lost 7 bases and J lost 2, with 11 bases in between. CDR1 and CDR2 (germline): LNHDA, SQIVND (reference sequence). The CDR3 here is CASIRQGNTEAFF. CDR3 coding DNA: TGTGCCAGTATCCGTCAGGGAAACACTGAAGCTTTCTTT.

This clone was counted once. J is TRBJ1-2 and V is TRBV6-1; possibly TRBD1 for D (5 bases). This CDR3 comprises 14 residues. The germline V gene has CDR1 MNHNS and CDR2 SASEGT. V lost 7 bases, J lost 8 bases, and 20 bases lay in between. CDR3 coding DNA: TGTGCCAGCATCCCGGGGGGAGGCACTCTGGGCTACACCTTC. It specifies CASIPGGGTLGYTF.

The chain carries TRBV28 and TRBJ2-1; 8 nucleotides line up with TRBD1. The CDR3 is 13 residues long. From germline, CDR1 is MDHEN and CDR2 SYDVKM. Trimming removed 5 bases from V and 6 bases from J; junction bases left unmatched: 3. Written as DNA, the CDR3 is TGTGCCAGCAGTCAGGGGGCGCGCAATGAGCAGTTCTTC. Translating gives CASSQGARNEQFF.

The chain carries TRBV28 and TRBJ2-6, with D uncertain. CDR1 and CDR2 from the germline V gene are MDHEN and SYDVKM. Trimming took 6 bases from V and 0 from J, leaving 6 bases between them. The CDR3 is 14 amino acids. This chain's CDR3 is CASRASSGANVLTF. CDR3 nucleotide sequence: TGTGCCAGCAGAGCAAGCTCTGGGGCCAACGTCCTGACTTTC.

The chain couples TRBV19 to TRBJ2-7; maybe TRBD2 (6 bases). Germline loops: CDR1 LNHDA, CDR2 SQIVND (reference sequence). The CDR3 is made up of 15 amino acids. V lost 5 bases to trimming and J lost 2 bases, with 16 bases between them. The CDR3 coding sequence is TGTGCCAGTAGTCCCCGGGGAGGCGGAACCTACGAGCAGTACTTC. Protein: CASSPRGGGTYEQYF.

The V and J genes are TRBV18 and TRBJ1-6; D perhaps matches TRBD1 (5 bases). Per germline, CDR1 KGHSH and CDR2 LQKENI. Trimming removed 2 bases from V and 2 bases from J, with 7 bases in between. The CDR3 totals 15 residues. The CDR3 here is CASSPDSTYNSPLHF. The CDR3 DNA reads TGTGCCAGCTCACCAGACAGCACCTATAATTCACCCCTCCACTTT.